What follows are 22 T cell receptor beta chains derived from one specimen sequenced in a study of T cells in women clearing cervical HPV infection. Some clones are missing from TCRdb's copy, which holds only in-frame ones; the method was immunoSEQ multiplex PCR. This table lists approximately 41,000 clones. The sequenced material came from blood buffy coat. The receptors originated from a woman between 18 and 70 years old with a cervical HPV16 infection that either progressed to CIN3+ or cleared (not recorded which).

Points on this clone: The observed sequence ends 3 residues before the CDR3 terminus, with the missing tail filled in from the germline J gene. The rearrangement links TRBV29-1 to TRBJ1-4, with D unresolved. This CDR3 comprises 15 residues. Deletions cut 0 bases from V and 0 bases from J, with 8 bases between. Per germline, CDR1 SQVTM and CDR2 ANQGSEA. CDR3 DNA (partial): TGCAGCGTTGAAGATAACAGTGCAACTAATGAAAAA. Its translation: CSVEDNSATNEK. In full, the CDR3 reads CSVEDNSATNEKLFF. Supplemented by reference TRBV29-1 and TRBJ1-4, the full variable domain reads SAVISQKPSRDICQRGTSLTIQCQVDSQVTMMFWYRQQPGQSLTLIATANQGSEATYESGFVIDKFPISRPNLTFSTLTVSNMSPEDSSIYLCSVEDNSATNEKLFFGSGTQLSVL.

About this clone itself: The read ends 3 residues early relative to the CDR3; the germline J gene fills the gap. This sequence joins TRBV6-1 and TRBJ2-3; D remains ambiguous. Germline V gene data show CDR1 as MNHNS and CDR2 as SASEGT. Trimming took off 2 bases at V and 5 bases at J, with 11 bases between the two ends. The CDR3 spans 14 residues. The CDR3 sequence: CASSEFSVGDTQYF. CDR3 bases read: TGTGCCAGCAGTGAATTCAGCGTAGGAGATACG.

Regarding this clone: The read ends 3 residues shy of where the CDR3 ends; the end is completed using the germline J gene. V and J are TRBV2 and TRBJ1-1; D perhaps matches TRBD1 (5 bases). The germline V gene encodes CDR1 SNHLY and CDR2 FYNNEI. The CDR3 contains 14 residues. V lost 7 bases, J lost 3 bases, and 15 bases lay in between. The sequenced CDR3 bases are TGTGCCAGCAATCCGGGGGTTAGGGACACTGAA. It encodes CASNPGVRDTE. The CDR3, in full, reads CASNPGVRDTEAFF.

A note on this clone: The read terminates 3 residues ahead of where the CDR3 ends, so the germline J gene completes it. V and J are TRBV5-1 and TRBJ1-2, with D unresolved. Germline V gene sequence: CDR1 SGHRS, CDR2 YFSETQ. The CDR3 is 14 residues long. V was pared by 0 bases and J by 0 bases, with 6 bases between. The sequenced part of the CDR3 DNA is TGCGCCAGCAGCTTGGACAGTACTAACTATGGC. It translates to CASSLDSTNYG. The full CDR3 protein reads CASSLDSTNYGYTF.

As concerns this clone: The junction differs from germline at one of its ends, possibly a read error. The CDR3 end lies 3 residues beyond the end of the read and is filled in from the germline J gene. The chain recombines TRBV30 with TRBJ2-3; 8 bases are a match to TRBD2. The CDR3 extends over 15 amino acids. From germline, CDR1 is GTSNPN and CDR2 SVGIG (reference sequence). CDR3 amino acids: CAWSGTGGKGDAQYF. CDR3 DNA, as far as it was read: TGTGCCTGGAGTGGAACGGGGGGGAAGGGAGATGCG.

Points on this clone: Read coverage stops 3 residues before the CDR3 terminus; the germline J gene supplies the remainder. The gene calls are TRBV19 and TRBJ1-6; D unclear. The CDR3 extends over 14 amino acids. With 4 bases removed from V and 10 bases from J, the gap between germline ends came to 14 bases. The germline gives CDR1 LNHDA, CDR2 SQIVND (reference sequence). The part of the CDR3 DNA that was read is TGTGCCAGTAGTACGGGTTGGTCTGGATCACCC. This sequence encodes CASSTGWSGSP. The full CDR3 reads CASSTGWSGSPLHF.

Concerning this clone itself: The read halts 3 residues ahead of the CDR3 end, with the missing end drawn from the germline J gene. The chain joins TRBV6-4 to TRBJ1-5; possible D gene TRBD1, 5 bases. Trimming took 8 bases from V and 5 from J, leaving 22 bases between them. The CDR3 sequence is 16 residues long. Germline V gene data show CDR1 as MRHNA and CDR2 as SNTAGT. The CDR3 reads CASGRVPLGRYQPQHF. The CDR3 bases that were read are TGTGCCAGCGGCAGGGTCCCACTTGGAAGGTATCAGCCC.

Note on this clone: Read sequence stops 3 residues before the CDR3 end, and the germline J gene provides the missing end. This chain connects TRBV18 to TRBJ1-2; 8 bases agree with TRBD1. Germline loops: CDR1 KGHSH, CDR2 LQKENI. This CDR3 is built from 15 residues. V lost 4 bases and J lost 4; bases outside the gene matches: 8. CDR3 residues: CASSHDRGPVYGYTF. The covered CDR3 bases are TGTGCCAGCTCACACGACAGGGGACCGGTCTATGGC.

To note about this clone: The read ends 3 residues shy of where the CDR3 ends; the end is completed using the germline J gene. This chain links TRBV7-3 with TRBJ1-5, with 10 bases lining up with TRBD1. CDR1 SGHTA and CDR2 FQGTGA come from the germline V gene. CDR3 length: 16 residues. V gave up 6 bases and J gave up 5 bases; unmatched junction bases: 10. CDR3 DNA (partial): TGTGCCAGCAGTCTTGGGGGACAGGGGAGCGATCAGCCC. Its protein product is CASSLGGQGSDQP. The full-length CDR3 reads as CASSLGGQGSDQPQHF.

CDR3 protein: CASSQTGGANYGYTF. Partial CDR3 DNA: TGTGCCAGCAGCCAGACAGGGGGCGCAAACTATGGC. The chain is built from TRBV5-8 and TRBJ1-2; 10 bases align to TRBD1. Coverage ceases 3 residues before the CDR3 finishes, and the germline J gene fills in the end. This CDR3 is built from 15 residues. With 4 bases clipped from V and 2 bases from J, the junction kept 5 bases outside the gene matches. Germline CDR1 reads SGHTS; CDR2 reads YDEGEE.

Remarks on this clone: The read gets to within 3 residues of the CDR3 end, and the germline J gene fills in the rest. The chain links TRBV7-9 to TRBJ1-1; the match to TRBD1 covers 8 bases. The length of the CDR3 is 15 residues. CDR1 is SEHNR and CDR2 is FQNEAQ in the germline V gene (reference sequence). The V segment lost 5 bases and the J segment 0 bases; nucleotides outside the gene matches: 5. The sequenced CDR3 bases are TGTGCCAGCAGCGAAACAGGGGGAGTGAACACTGAA. Translating it yields CASSETGGVNTE. The complete CDR3 sequence is CASSETGGVNTEAFF.

Comments on this clone: The DNA ends 3 residues before the CDR3 does, and the rest of the CDR3 is filled in from the germline J gene. Other DNA sequences of this sample code for an identical CDR3. This chain links TRBV2 with TRBJ2-2; TRBD1 agrees at 8 bases. CDR1 SNHLY and CDR2 FYNNEI come from the germline V gene. V was pared by 2 bases and J by 7 bases, with 6 bases of the junction left unmatched. The CDR3 is 15 amino acids. The CDR3 reads CASSEKGQVNGELFF. The sequenced part of the CDR3 DNA is TGTGCCAGCAGTGAAAAGGGACAGGTTAACGGGGAG.

Details on this clone: The CDR3 is cut off 3 residues early in the read; its end comes from the germline J gene. The genes are TRBV20-1 and TRBJ2-7, with D possibly matching TRBD2 (5 bases). Germline V CDR1 and CDR2: DFQATT, SNEGSKA (reference sequence). There are 15 residues in the CDR3. Trimming cost V 0 bases and J 2 bases, with 14 bases left between them. Incomplete CDR3 DNA: TGCAGTGCTAGAGATCGGGGATTGGCCCCCTACGAG. Translated: CSARDRGLAPYE. In full, the CDR3 reads CSARDRGLAPYEQYF.

As for this clone: The read terminates 3 residues before the CDR3 end, so the remaining end is supplied by the germline J gene. V gene TRBV18 combines with J gene TRBJ1-2, with 9 bases aligning to TRBD1. Germline assignment: CDR1 KGHSH and CDR2 LQKENI. J gave up 6 bases and V 7 bases, and 9 bases lay outside the gene matches. CDR3 length: 14 amino acids. The covered CDR3 bases are TGTGCCAGCTTCTCCGGGACAGGGTTAAATGGC. Protein sequence: CASFSGTGLNG. The full CDR3 protein is CASFSGTGLNGYTF.

The CDR3 region is CASSYLDRDDSPLHF. The part of the CDR3 DNA that was read is TGTGCCAGCAGCTACCTAGACAGGGATGACTCCCCC. The V and J genes are TRBV7-2 and TRBJ1-6; 7 bases match TRBD1. From the germline J gene comes the end of the CDR3, since the read stops 3 residues before it. The V gene's germline CDR1 is SGHTA and CDR2 FQGNSA. The CDR3 has 15 residues.

As regards this clone: Sequencing ends 3 residues short of the CDR3 end; the germline J gene provides the rest. The chain carries TRBV7-9 and TRBJ1-2; no firm D call. The V gene lost 2 bases and the J gene lost 3 bases, with 10 bases spanning the gap. The CDR3 contains 14 residues. Germline CDR1 and CDR2: SEHNR and FQNEAQ (reference sequence). The sequenced part of the CDR3 DNA is TGTGCCAGCAGCTTAACTCCTCTCGACTATGGC. This translates into CASSLTPLDYG. The entire CDR3 protein is CASSLTPLDYGYTF. Full variable domain (rest looked up from reference TRBV7-9 and TRBJ1-2): DTGVSQNPRHKITKRGQNVTFRCDPISEHNRLYWYRQTLGQGPEFLTYFQNEAQLEKSRLLSDRFSAERPKGSFSTLEIQRTEQGDSAMYLCASSLTPLDYGYTFGSGTRLTVV.

With respect to this clone: A read error may produce the germline difference seen at one junction end. The CDR3 end is not reached by the read, which stops 3 residues before it; the germline J gene fills it in. The sample carries other DNA sequences with the same CDR3. The V and J genes are TRBV7-8 and TRBJ2-1; D is perhaps TRBD1 (6 bases). The length of the CDR3 is 16 residues. Germline V gene sequence: CDR1 SGHVS, CDR2 FQNEAQ. The CDR3 loop reads CASSLSWTVGRNEQFF. CDR3 DNA, as far as it was read: TGTGCCAGTAGCTTGTCTTGGACAGTGGGACGGAATGAG.

For this clone: Read sequence stops 3 residues before the CDR3 end, and the germline J gene provides the missing end. The chain couples TRBV7-8 to TRBJ2-1; 8 bases are a match to TRBD1. This CDR3 has 14 amino acids. Germline CDR1 is SGHVS and CDR2 is FQNEAQ. J lost 6 bases, V lost 4 bases, and 5 bases had no gene match. Partial CDR3 DNA: TGTGCCAGCAGCTCACAGGGGGACTTCAATGAG. Translating gives CASSSQGDFNE. The full-length CDR3 reads as CASSSQGDFNEQFF.

Comment on this clone: The read stops 3 residues short of the end of the CDR3; the missing end is completed from the germline J gene. The chain combines TRBV19 with TRBJ2-2; 8 bases line up with TRBD1. The V gene's germline CDR1 is LNHDA and CDR2 SQIVND (reference sequence). This CDR3 spans 18 amino acids. J was trimmed by 5 bases and V by 7 bases; bases with no gene match: 18. The part of the CDR3 DNA that was read is TGTGCCAGTACGAGGACAGGGCGATTCTCTAGTAATACCGGGGAG. This encodes CASTRTGRFSSNTGE. The CDR3, in full, reads CASTRTGRFSSNTGELFF. Full variable domain (rest looked up from reference TRBV19 and TRBJ2-2): DGGITQSPKYLFRKEGQNVTLSCEQNLNHDAMYWYRQDPGQGLRLIYYSQIVNDFQKGDIAEGYSVSREKKESFPLTVTSAQKNPTAFYLCASTRTGRFSSNTGELFFGEGSRLTVL.

Partial CDR3 DNA: TGTGCCAGCAGCTCCAGCGGGAGGCGCACAGATACG. Residues: CASSSSGRRTDT. The whole CDR3 sequence reads CASSSSGRRTDTQYF. The chain has TRBV5-4 and TRBJ2-3; 9 bases agree with TRBD2. The read ends 3 residues before the CDR3 terminus; that terminus is restored from the germline J gene. With V trimmed by 3 bases and J by 1 base, 3 bases remained unmatched. The CDR3 totals 15 residues. Germline assignment: CDR1 SGHNT and CDR2 YYREEE (reference sequence).

This clone is deemed medium-sized by its frequency. The CDR3 region is CASTSQGTNENIQYF. The part of the CDR3 DNA that was read is TGTGCCAGTACCTCCCAGGGGACGAATGAAAACATT. This sequence joins TRBV19 and TRBJ2-4; D perhaps matches TRBD1 (6 bases). Read data end 3 residues before the CDR3 end; the end is taken from the germline J gene. Germline V lookup: CDR1 LNHDA, CDR2 SQIVND (reference sequence). CDR3 length: 15 residues. Between the trimmed V and J ends, which lost 7 bases and 5 bases, there was a span of 18 bases.

A word on this clone: The CDR3 end lies 3 residues beyond the end of the read and is filled in from the germline J gene. The chain links TRBV19 to TRBJ2-7; perhaps TRBD2 as D (6 bases). V lost 4 bases and J lost 3, with 16 bases in between. There are 15 residues in the CDR3. CDR1 LNHDA and CDR2 SQIVND come from the germline V gene (reference sequence). The sequenced part of the CDR3 DNA is TGTGCCAGTAGTAGCAGCGGGCGGGAAGACTACGAG. Its translation: CASSSSGREDYE. In full, the CDR3 is CASSSSGREDYEQYF.